Below, one TCR beta chain is given with its context. Its cognate antigen has yet to be identified. Qualities for individual bases were not recorded, and no much larger clone is one base off. The sample belongs to a study of cytomegalovirus exposure and HLA in healthy donors (dated by TCRdb to about 2017). Background for the entire study: According to an earlier analysis of 587 of the donors, 200 million or so T cells yielded some 110 million unique TCR beta sequences and approximately 300 Gb of sequence data. The study was designed to test whether signatures of past pathogen exposure could be identified by cataloging public T cell receptors. Of the 300 to 500 genotyped donors, approximately 80% were placed in the genetic ancestry cluster associated with self-reported Caucasian donors. Besides the first cohort of 550 to 750 subjects, a separate validation cohort made up of over 95 different subjects was used. Because of strong linkage in the cohort, five DR-DQ haplotypes were treated as single units for association and clustering. Both class I and class II loci were covered by HLA typing, at four-digit resolution. A later analysis re-examined previously published TCR beta repertoires from 610 or so donors and added high-resolution HLA genotyping to investigate patterns of TCR occurrence. Rather than drawing on any new phenotypic data, the later analysis identified candidate immune exposures from TCR beta sequences and the way those sequences occurred across donors. Roughly 320 gigabases of sequencing data and around 80 million unique TCR sequences made up an early release that covered fewer than 650 HLA-typed donors. Donor age, sex, ethnicity and CMV serostatus were compiled together with the repertoire data. To decide whether each TCR beta V gene segment behaved as functional or pseudogenic, an earlier analysis of some 600 of the donors relied on high-throughput TCR beta sequencing. The study profiled the T cell repertoires of approximately 700 subjects by immunosequencing and related them to cytomegalovirus serostatus. On average, 235,054 unique TCR beta nucleotide sequences were sequenced per donor among more than 350 genotyped donors of the cohort, with roughly a sixth of those sequences being non-productive. The number of typed donors differed by locus: about 629-640 for A, B, C, DRB1 and DQB1; 500 to 550 for DQA1; over 600 for DPA1; and 450 to 480 for DPB1. Every discovery cohort repertoire had been produced on one sequencing platform. To predict cytomegalovirus infection status, the study combined high-throughput TCR immunosequencing, statistical association of individual TCRs with disease status, and machine learning. In a later genetic analysis, genome-wide SNP genotypes for about 65% of the 666 donors were used, and that subset was treated as a discovery cohort. Points the paper makes about the study in general: According to a later analysis, most CMV-associated TCR beta chains appeared to be HLA-restricted, and the HLA associations seemed to be driven largely by CMV exposure. Specific HLA alleles were associated with over 15,000 TCR beta sequences at a false discovery rate of 0.05 in a later analysis. While some public TCRs were present in many individuals, most TCR sequences turned up only very rarely across donors. Strong co-occurrence of HLA alleles, especially DR and DQ, made assigning TCR associations to individual alleles difficult. This cohort had only TCR beta chains sequenced, and the lack of alpha or paired-chain data limited which features could be detected. Presence/absence analyses assumed roughly uniform sequencing depth across donors, an assumption that may not hold. In a later analysis, HLA-associated TCR beta chains were found to be more clonally expanded and to have lower generation probabilities than equally common non-associated chains. A cluster of highly shared sequence variants was judged likely to represent a technical artifact of the sequencing pipeline. In an earlier analysis of several hundred of the donors, most TCR beta V segments were observed in productive rearrangements about 87% or about 30% of the time, broadly matching IMGT annotations. Correlated functional status among segregating V segments might reflect linkage disequilibrium, but an unknown experimental factor could not be ruled out. Immune exposure information for the cohort was limited to CMV serostatus. Cytomegalovirus status was reported to be diagnosed by the classifier with high specificity and sensitivity in both the original and validation cohorts. According to a later genetic analysis, donors in an Asian-associated ancestry cluster had fewer N-insertions in productive TCRs than the approximately 630-donor mean. Because HLA typing was unavailable for some donors at each locus, only the typed subset was used in association tests. The earlier analysis of around 600 of the donors excluded seventeen rarely observed V segments, including chromosome 9 orphons, because counts were too low. A later genetic analysis associated a missense DCLRE1C variant with V-gene and J-gene trimming of TCR beta chains, and an independent cohort replicated the association. A few of the identified cytomegalovirus-associated TCR beta chains were confirmed in vitro to be specific for cytomegalovirus antigens. A further reported finding was that TCR beta sequences accurately predicted the HLA-A and HLA-B alleles for most subjects in the first cohort. According to a later analysis, TCR association rates differed among HLA loci, with DRB1 alleles showing the most associated TCRs and HLA-C alleles showing the fewest. Several of the top co-occurrence clusters appeared to be linked to parvovirus B19, influenza, CMV and Epstein-Barr virus, according to a later analysis. Some IMGT-functional V segments, including TRBV6-2 and TRBV6-3, could not be distinguished by the 87-base-pair reads and were therefore excluded. A total of fewer than 200 TCR beta chains were listed by the study as associated with cytomegalovirus. According to the authors, the approach could potentially be generalized to other disease states and immunological phenotypes.

Via the germline V gene, CDR1 is ENHRY and CDR2 SYGVKD. The CDR3 spans 13 residues, from the cysteine through the phenylalanine. Kept here is only the CDR3 DNA, which spans 39 bases and is read in frame from base 1. V has 9 bases trimmed and J has 7 bases trimmed; junction bases matching no gene number 8. The library was generated by the immunoSEQ multiplex PCR assay. The multiplex PCR relied on a mix of 60 forward primers for TCR Vbeta segments and 13 reverse primers for TCR Jbeta segments. Amplification of the CDR3 region of rearranged TCR beta genes was performed with a multiplex PCR assay on genomic DNA. The amplified TCR beta libraries were sequenced on the Illumina HiSeq System as 87-base-pair reads. The published analysis was carried out like this. In a later analysis, 80 million or so unique TCR beta chains were counted across the roughly 610 repertoires, and about 10 million of these chains were shared by at least two donors. A nearest-neighbor algorithm error-corrected the raw reads and collapsed the reads into unique sequences, merging closely related sequences to remove PCR and sequencing errors. CDR3 sequences were aligned to IMGT reference sequences to assign V, D and J gene segments. For a sequence to be retained, a match of at least six nucleotides to both a V gene segment and a J gene segment was required. A rearrangement counted as productive if the CDR3 had no stop codons and remained in frame with V and J, and every other rearrangement counted as non-productive. CDR3 was defined by IMGT convention, running from the second conserved V-encoded cysteine to the conserved J-encoded phenylalanine. The earlier analysis of 500 to 600 of the donors excluded sequences that lacked an unambiguous match to a single V gene segment. In an earlier analysis of 450 to 750 of the donors, a V segment was called functional when productive rearrangements were above 56.7%, and segregating when the standard deviation between donors exceeded 5%. A statistical classification framework was built to diagnose cytomegalovirus status from the catalog of TCR beta chain sequences. V and J gene assignment, in a later analysis, came from comparing TCR nucleotide sequences with IMGT/GENE-DB human TR gene sequences. Using the TCRdist pipeline, a later analysis assigned CDR3 sequences along with most-parsimonious VDJ recombination scenarios. In a later analysis, each TCR beta chain was defined by its CDR3 amino acid sequence together with its V-gene family, and reads lacking a unique V-gene family were excluded. A later analysis removed 450 to 600 highly shared, low-generation-probability nucleotide sequences to deal with suspected cross-contamination and a sequencing artifact. In a later analysis, a clonal expansion index was calculated for each public chain from normalized within-repertoire ranks of inferred template counts. In a later analysis, generation probabilities were computed with a VDJ recombination model fitted to out-of-frame rearrangements, and the resulting probabilities were checked against IGoR. A later analysis scored TCR-TCR, TCR-HLA and TCR-CMV co-occurrence with hypergeometric tests, applying a repertoire-size bias correction to TCR pairs. To estimate false discovery rates, a later analysis permuted the HLA or CMV assignments 20 times. In a later analysis, co-occurring TCRs were grouped using DBSCAN, with TCRdist sequence similarity added in when clustering inside HLA-allele-positive subsets. Repertoires with fewer than 30,000 or more than 120,000 public chains were left out of co-occurrence clustering, as were five repertoires with anomalous nucleotide sharing. TCRdb holds this immuneACCESS table with in-frame rearrangements only. Some clones are missing; in checked studies, unresolved V genes explain under half, and the rest has no known cause. The V and J calls and the clone size are those of that table, but D and trimming were determined from the DNA. The sample contains about 140,000 clones, 65% to 70% of them found a single time. The ten most abundant clones make up approximately 1.6% of the sample.

The cohort comprised fewer than 700 healthy bone marrow donors. At the time of sampling, every cohort member was nominally healthy, though immune exposures that went unrecorded were likely present. CMV serostatus was positive for 289 and negative for about 50% of the roughly 700 cohort members, and was not recorded for this donor. A peripheral blood sample was provided by each donor, and peripheral blood mononuclear cells were used for TCR beta sequencing. Genomic DNA extraction from the blood cell samples was performed with the Qiagen DNeasy Blood Extraction Kit. The sequencing sample was made of PBMCs. The TCR was taken from a human donor in good health. Recombination linked TRBV10-3 to TRBJ2-1, with TRBD1 identical over 8 junction bases. The CDR3 is CAIADRTGNEQFF. The sequenced DNA: TGTGCCATAGCCGATAGGACAGGGAATGAGCAGTTCTTC.